This section outlines one TCR beta chain sequence together with its context. What this receptor recognizes is not known. Base qualities are not provided; no much larger clone lies one nucleotide away. Synthetic TCR analog templates were spiked into each PCR so that absolute template abundance could be estimated from read counts. Using the immunoSEQ assay, TCRbeta CDR3 regions were amplified from genomic DNA with bias-controlled V and J gene primers. Sequencing of rearranged TCRbeta segments was done at approximately 20X coverage. For the original study's pipeline: Sequencing errors were corrected by clustering, and CDR3s were annotated against IMGT so that V, D and J genes could be assigned. Out-of-frame and stop-codon sequences were excluded, and only productive TCRbeta rearrangements were used in downstream analyses. To compute clonality, Shannon entropy was normalized by the log of the number of unique productive sequences and then subtracted from one. Fisher's exact test with Benjamini-Hochberg correction, using a cutoff of adjusted p below 0.01, was how clones that differed between time points or between blood and tumor were identified. In its TCRdb copy, this immuneACCESS table keeps in-frame sequences only and misses some clones. Where compared with another copy, unresolved V genes explain less than half of these, and the others have no known cause. For V, J and clone size, that table is used; D and trimming come from the DNA. The sample table holds approximately 71,000 clones, of which roughly 89% were seen once. Of the sample, about 3.2% is held by the ten largest clones.

This sample is part of a study of PD-L1 blockade in urothelial cancer (dated by TCRdb to about 2017). In the study overall: Therapy was started in the mid-2010s for all patients, and atezolizumab 1,200 mg was administered intravenously every 3 weeks. About 90% of the roughly 30 patients were males with bladder-origin urothelial cancer, and about 65% of the roughly 30 reported a prior smoking history. An ECOG performance status of 0 or 1 was recorded for the patients, and 0 to 3 prior chemotherapy regimens had been received by the patients. Blood samples were analyzed at 3 weeks after treatment start (second dose) and at 6 weeks after treatment start. A median of about 150,000 T cells and 80,000 or so unique TCRs was obtained from blood samples, and a median clonality of roughly 0.08 was observed. An exploratory multi-omic analysis was conducted of the somatic, immune and clinical correlates of response to PD-L1 blockade with atezolizumab in urothelial cancer. Pretreatment tumor samples, along with matched peripheral blood collected serially before and after atezolizumab treatment, underwent TCR sequencing. Durable clinical benefit meant progression-free survival longer than 6 months, and TCR features were also tested against progression-free and overall survival. Whole exome sequencing and RNA sequencing of pretreatment tumors were performed alongside TCR sequencing in the same patients. Durable clinical benefit was achieved by nine patients but not by the remaining 20. Pretreatment blood TCR-seq was available for about 28 patients, at least one posttreatment blood collection was obtained for some 25 patients, and tumor TCR-seq was available for some 25 patients. The study at large found these results: Small sample size (n of about 30) and many exploratory analyses mean the results are intended to be hypothesis-generating. A pretreatment peripheral blood TCR clonality below the median was linked to improved progression-free and overall survival. Greater expansion of tumor-associated TCR clones in peripheral blood 3 weeks after the start of treatment was observed in patients with durable benefit (n of about 20, p = 0.022).

A cohort of about 30 patients with locally advanced or metastatic urothelial carcinoma, treated at Memorial Sloan Kettering on a trial protocol, was included. Peripheral blood mononuclear cells were collected pretreatment and during treatment, at between 1 and 8 total time points per patient. The Qiagen DNeasy Blood extraction kit was used to purify genomic DNA from total PBMCs and tumor samples. PBMCs were collected pretreatment and during treatment and were isolated and stored as previously described. Taken from the germline V gene (reference sequence), the CDR1 and CDR2 loops are GTSNPN and SVGIG. Its CDR3 holds 15 amino acids, cysteine through phenylalanine. Only CDR3 DNA remains: 45 bases, in frame from the first base. After removal of 2 bases from V and 6 bases from J, the junction retains 4 bases not matched to a gene.

The receptor chain draws on TRBV30 and TRBJ2-2, with 12 middle bases fitting TRBD1. The source was PBMCs, collected around atezolizumab (anti-PD-L1) treatment. The clonotype originates from a man in his 60s with urothelial cancer. The CDR3 is CAWSRGTGGPGELFF. The DNA sequence follows: TGTGCCTGGAGTAGGGGGACAGGGGGCCCCGGGGAGCTGTTTTTT.